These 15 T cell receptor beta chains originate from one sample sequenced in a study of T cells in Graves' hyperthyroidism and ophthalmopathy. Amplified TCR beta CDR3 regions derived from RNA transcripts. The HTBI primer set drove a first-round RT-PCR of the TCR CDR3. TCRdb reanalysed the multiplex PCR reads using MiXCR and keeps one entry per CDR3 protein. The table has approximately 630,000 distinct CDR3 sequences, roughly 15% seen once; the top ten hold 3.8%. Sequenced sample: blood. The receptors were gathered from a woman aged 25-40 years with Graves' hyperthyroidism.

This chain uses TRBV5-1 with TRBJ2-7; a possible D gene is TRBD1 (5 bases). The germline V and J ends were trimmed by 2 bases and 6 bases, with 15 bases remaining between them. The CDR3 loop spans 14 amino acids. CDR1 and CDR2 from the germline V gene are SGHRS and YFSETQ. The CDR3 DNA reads TGCGCCAGCAGCTTATTACAGGCCCCCATCGAGCAGTACTTC. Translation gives CASSLLQAPIEQYF.

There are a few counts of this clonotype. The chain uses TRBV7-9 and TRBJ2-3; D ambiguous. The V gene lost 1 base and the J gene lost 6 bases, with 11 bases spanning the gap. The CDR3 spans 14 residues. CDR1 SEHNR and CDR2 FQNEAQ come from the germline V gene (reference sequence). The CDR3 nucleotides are TGTGCCAGCAGCTTAGGTTATAAGGTCGATACGCAGTATTTT. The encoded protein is CASSLGYKVDTQYF.

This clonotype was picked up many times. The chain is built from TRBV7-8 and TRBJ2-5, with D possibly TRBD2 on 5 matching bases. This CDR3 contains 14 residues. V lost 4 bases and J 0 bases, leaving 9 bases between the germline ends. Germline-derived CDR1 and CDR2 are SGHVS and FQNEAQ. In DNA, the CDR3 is TGTGCCAGCAGCTATAATAGCGACCAAGAGACCCAGTACTTC. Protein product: CASSYNSDQETQYF. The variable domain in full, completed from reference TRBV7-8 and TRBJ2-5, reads GAGVSQSPRYKVAKRGQDVALRCDPISGHVSLFWYQQALGQGPEFLTYFQNEAQLDKSGLPSDRFFAERPEGSVSTLKIQRTQQEDSAVYLCASSYNSDQETQYFGPGTRLLVL.

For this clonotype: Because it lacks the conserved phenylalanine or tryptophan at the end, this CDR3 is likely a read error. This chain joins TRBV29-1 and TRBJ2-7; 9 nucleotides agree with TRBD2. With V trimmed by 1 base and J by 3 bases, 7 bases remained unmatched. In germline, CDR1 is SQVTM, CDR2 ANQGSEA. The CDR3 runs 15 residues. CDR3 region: CSVEVSLAGNYEQYS. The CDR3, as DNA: TGCAGCGTTGAAGTGTCCCTAGCGGGGAACTACGAGCAGTACTCC.

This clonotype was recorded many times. The CDR3 reads CASSSGQNYQPQHF. The DNA for the CDR3 is TGTGCCAGCAGCTCGGGACAGAATTATCAGCCCCAGCATTTT. The chain uses TRBV7-8 and TRBJ1-5; 7 bases line up with TRBD1. Germline V CDR1 and CDR2: SGHVS, FQNEAQ. The CDR3 extends over 14 amino acids. The ends lost 4 bases at V and 5 bases at J; junction bases unmatched: 5.

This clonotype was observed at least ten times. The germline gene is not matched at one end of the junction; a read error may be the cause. The CDR3 nucleotides read TGTGCTAGCAGCGTTCTACCATCCTACTCCTACAATGAGCAGTTCTTC. It is translated as CASSVLPSYSYNEQFF. J is TRBJ2-1 and V is TRBV7-7; D is uncertain. This CDR3 comprises 16 residues. CDR1 is SSHAT, CDR2 FNYEAQ, per germline (reference sequence).

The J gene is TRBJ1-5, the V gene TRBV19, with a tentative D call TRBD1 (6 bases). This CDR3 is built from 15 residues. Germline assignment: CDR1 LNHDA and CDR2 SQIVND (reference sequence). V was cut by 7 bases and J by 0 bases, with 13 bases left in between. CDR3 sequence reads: CASNYREYSNQPQHF. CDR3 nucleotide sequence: TGTGCCAGTAACTACAGGGAGTATAGCAATCAGCCCCAGCATTTT.

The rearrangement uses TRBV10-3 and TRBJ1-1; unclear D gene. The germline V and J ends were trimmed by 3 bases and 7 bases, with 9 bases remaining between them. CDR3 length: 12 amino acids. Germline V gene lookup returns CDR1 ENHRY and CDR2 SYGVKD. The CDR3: CAISDPAVEAFF. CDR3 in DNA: TGTGCCATCAGTGATCCAGCCGTTGAAGCTTTCTTT.

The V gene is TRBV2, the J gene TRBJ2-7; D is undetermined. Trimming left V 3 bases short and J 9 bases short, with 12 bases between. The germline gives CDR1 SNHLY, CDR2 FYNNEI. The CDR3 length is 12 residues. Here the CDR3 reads CASSDGPGPQYF. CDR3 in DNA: TGTGCCAGCAGTGATGGGCCCGGGCCGCAGTACTTC.

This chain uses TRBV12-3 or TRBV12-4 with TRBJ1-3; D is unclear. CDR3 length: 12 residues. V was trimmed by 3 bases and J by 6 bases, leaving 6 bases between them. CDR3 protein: CASSFIKNTIYF. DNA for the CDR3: TGTGCCAGCAGTTTTATCAAAAACACCATATATTTT.

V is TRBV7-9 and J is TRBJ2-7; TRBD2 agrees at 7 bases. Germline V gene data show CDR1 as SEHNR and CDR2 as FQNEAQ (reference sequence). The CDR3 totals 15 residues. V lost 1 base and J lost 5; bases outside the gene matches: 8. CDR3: CASSLVGGSLDEQYF. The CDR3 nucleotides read TGTGCCAGCAGCTTAGTTGGCGGGAGTCTGGACGAGCAGTACTTC.

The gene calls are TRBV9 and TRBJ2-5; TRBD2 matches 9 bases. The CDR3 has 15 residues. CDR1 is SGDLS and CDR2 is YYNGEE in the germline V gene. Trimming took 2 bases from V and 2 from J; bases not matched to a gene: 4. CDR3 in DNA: TGTGCCAGCAGCGTGAGCGGGAGGCCTCAAGAGACCCAGTACTTC. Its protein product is CASSVSGRPQETQYF.

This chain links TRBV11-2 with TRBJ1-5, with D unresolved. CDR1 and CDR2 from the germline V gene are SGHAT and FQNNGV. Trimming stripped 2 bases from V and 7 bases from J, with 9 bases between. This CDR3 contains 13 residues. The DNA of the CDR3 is TGTGCCAGCAGCTTAAGGAGCCAGCAGCCCCAGCATTTT. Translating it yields CASSLRSQQPQHF.

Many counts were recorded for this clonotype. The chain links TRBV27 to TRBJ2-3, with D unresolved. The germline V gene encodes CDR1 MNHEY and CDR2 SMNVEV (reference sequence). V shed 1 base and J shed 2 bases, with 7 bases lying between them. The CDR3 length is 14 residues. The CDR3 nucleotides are TGTGCCAGCAGTTTATTACCCGCCACAGATACGCAGTATTTT. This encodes CASSLLPATDTQYF.

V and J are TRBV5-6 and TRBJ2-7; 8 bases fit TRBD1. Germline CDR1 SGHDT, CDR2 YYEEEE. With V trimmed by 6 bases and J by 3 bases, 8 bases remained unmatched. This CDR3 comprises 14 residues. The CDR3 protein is CASKLGQVNYEQYF. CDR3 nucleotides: TGTGCCAGCAAGTTGGGACAGGTAAACTACGAGCAGTACTTC.